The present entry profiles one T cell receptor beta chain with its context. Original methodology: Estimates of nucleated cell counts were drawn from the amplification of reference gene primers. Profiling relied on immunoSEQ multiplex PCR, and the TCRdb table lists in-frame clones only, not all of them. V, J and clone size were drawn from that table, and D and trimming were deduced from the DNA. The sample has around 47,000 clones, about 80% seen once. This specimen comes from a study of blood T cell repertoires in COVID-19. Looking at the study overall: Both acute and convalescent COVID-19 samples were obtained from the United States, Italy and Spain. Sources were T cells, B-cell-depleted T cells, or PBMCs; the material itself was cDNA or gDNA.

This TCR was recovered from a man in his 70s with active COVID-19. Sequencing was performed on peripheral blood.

The CDR3 DNA sequence: TGCGCCAGCAGCCTCTCGTCTACAGGGACCGAGCAGTACTTC. This sequence encodes CASSLSSTGTEQYF. This chain connects TRBV5-1 to TRBJ2-7; D may be TRBD1 (6 bases). Trimming left V 4 bases short and J 6 bases short, with 17 bases between. The CDR3 totals 14 residues. Per germline, CDR1 SGHRS and CDR2 YFSETQ. The full variable domain, rest sourced from reference TRBV5-1 and TRBJ2-7, is KAGVTQTPRYLIKTRGQQVTLSCSPISGHRSVSWYQQTPGQGLQFLFEYFSETQRNKGNFPGRFSGRQFSNSRSEMNVSTLELGDSALYLCASSLSSTGTEQYFGPGTRLTVT.